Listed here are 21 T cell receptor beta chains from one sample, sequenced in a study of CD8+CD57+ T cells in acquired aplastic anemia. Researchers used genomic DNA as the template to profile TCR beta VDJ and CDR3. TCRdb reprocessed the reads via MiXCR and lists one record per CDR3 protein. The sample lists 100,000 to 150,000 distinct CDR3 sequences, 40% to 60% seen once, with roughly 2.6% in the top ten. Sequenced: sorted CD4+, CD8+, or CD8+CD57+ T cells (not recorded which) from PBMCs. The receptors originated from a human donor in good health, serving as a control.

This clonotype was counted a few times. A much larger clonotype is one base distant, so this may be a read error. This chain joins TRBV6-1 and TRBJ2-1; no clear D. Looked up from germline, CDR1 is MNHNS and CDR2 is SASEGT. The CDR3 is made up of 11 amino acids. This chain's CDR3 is CASRQYNERFF. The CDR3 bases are TGTGCCAGCAGGCAATACAATGAGCGGTTCTTC.

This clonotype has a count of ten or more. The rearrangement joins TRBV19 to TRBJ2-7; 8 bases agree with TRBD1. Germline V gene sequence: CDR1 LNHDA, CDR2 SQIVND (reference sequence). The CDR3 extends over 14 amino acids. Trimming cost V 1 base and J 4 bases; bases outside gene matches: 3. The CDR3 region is CASSIGTGWYEQYF. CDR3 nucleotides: TGTGCCAGTAGTATAGGGACAGGGTGGTACGAGCAGTACTTC.

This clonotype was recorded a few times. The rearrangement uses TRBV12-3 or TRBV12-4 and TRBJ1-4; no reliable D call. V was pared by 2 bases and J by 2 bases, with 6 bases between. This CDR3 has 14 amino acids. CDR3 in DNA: TGTGCCAGCAGTTTACGGCCGACTAATGAAAAACTGTTTTTT. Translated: CASSLRPTNEKLFF.

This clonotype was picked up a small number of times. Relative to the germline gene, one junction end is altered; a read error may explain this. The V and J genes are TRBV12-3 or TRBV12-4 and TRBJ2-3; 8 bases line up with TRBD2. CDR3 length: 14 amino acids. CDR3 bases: TGTGCCAGCAGTATAGCGGGAAGCACAGATACGCAGTATTTT. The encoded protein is CASSIAGSTDTQYF.

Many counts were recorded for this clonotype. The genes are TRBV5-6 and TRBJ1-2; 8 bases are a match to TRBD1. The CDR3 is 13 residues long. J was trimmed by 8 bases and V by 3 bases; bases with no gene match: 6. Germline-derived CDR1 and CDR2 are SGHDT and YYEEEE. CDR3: CASSYGQGGGYTF. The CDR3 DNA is TGTGCCAGCAGCTACGGACAGGGCGGGGGCTACACCTTC.

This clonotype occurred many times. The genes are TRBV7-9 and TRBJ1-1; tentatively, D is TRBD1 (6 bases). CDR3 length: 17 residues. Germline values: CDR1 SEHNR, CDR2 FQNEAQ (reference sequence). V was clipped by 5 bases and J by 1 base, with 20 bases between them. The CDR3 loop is CASSPEGGAGRNTEAFF. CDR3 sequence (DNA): TGTGCCAGCAGCCCCGAGGGGGGGGCAGGGCGGAACACTGAAGCTTTCTTT.

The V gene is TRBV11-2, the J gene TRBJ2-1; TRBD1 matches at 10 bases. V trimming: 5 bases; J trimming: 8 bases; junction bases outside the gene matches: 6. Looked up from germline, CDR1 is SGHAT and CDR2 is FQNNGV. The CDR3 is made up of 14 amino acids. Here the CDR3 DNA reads TGTGCCAGCAGCGGACGGACAGGGGGTTATGAGCAGTTCTTC. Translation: CASSGRTGGYEQFF.

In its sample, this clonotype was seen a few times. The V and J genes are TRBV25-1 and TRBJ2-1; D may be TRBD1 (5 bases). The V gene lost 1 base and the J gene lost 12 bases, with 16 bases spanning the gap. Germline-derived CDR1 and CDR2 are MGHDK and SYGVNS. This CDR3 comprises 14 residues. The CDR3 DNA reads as TGTGCCAGCAGTGAATCGTGGACACAACACGTGCAGTTCTTC. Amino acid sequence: CASSESWTQHVQFF.

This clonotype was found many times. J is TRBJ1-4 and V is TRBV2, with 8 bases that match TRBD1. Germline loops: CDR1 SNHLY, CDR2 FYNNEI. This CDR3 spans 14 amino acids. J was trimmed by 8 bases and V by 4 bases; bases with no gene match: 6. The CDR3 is CASSAGTGAEKLFF. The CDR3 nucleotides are TGTGCCAGCAGTGCTGGGACAGGTGCGGAAAAACTGTTTTTT.

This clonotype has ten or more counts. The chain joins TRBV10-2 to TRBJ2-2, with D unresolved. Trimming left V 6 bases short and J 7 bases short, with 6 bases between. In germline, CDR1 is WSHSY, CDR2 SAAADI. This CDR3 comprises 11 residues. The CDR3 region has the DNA TGCGCCAGCAGAAGGAACGGGGAGCTGTTTTTT. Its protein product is CASRRNGELFF.

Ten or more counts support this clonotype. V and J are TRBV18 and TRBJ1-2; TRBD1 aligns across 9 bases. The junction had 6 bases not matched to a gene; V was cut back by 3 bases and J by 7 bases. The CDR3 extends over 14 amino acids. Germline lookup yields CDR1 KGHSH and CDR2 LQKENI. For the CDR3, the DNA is TGTGCCAGCTCACCTACAGGGGGCGATGGTGGCTACACCTTC. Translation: CASSPTGGDGGYTF.

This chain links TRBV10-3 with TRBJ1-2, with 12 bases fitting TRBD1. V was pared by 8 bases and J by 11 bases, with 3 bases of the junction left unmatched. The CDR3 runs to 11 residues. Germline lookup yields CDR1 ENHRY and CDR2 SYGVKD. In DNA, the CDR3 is TGTGCCATCGGGGACAGGGGGCTGTACACCTTC. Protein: CAIGDRGLYTF.

As DNA, the CDR3 is TGTGCCAGCAGCGGACAGGGCACCGGGGAGCTGTTTTTT. Its translation: CASSGQGTGELFF. The chain carries TRBV9 and TRBJ2-2; TRBD1 matches 7 bases. Germline lookup yields CDR1 SGDLS and CDR2 YYNGEE. The CDR3 has 13 amino acids. J gave up 4 bases and V 3 bases, and 0 bases lay outside the gene matches. Combining the CDR3 with reference TRBV9 and TRBJ2-2 gives the whole variable domain DSGVTQTPKHLITATGQRVTLRCSPRSGDLSVYWYQQSLDQGLQFLIQYYNGEERAKGNILERFSAQQFPDLHSELNLSSLELGDSALYFCASSGQGTGELFFGEGSRLTVL.

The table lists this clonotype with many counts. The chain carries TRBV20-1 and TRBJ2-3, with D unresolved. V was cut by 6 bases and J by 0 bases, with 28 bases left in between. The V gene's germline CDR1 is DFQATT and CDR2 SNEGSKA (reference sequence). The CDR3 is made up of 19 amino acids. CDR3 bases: TGCAGTGCCCAGAACCCGACACTTACCCCTTCATTTAGCACAGATACGCAGTATTTT. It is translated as CSAQNPTLTPSFSTDTQYF.

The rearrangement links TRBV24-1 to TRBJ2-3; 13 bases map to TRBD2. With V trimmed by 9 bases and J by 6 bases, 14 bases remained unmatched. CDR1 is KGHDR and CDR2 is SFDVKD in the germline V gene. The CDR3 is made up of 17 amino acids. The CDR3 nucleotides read TGTGCCACCGCGTCGACTAGCGGGGGGTACCTTCTGGATACGCAGTATTTT. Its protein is CATASTSGGYLLDTQYF.

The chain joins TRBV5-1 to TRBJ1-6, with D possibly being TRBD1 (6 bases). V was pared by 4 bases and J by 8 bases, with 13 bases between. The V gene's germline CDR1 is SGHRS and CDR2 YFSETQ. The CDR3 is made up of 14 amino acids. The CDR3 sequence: CASSGGDTHSPLHF. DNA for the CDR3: TGCGCCAGCAGCGGCGGGGACACCCATTCACCCCTCCACTTT.

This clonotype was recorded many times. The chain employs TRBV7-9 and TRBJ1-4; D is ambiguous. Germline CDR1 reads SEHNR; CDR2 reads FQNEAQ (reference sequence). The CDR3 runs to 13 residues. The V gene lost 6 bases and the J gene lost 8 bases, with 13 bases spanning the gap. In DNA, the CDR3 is TGTGCCAGCAGTCGGCCGACCGGGGAAAAACTGTTTTTT. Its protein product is CASSRPTGEKLFF.

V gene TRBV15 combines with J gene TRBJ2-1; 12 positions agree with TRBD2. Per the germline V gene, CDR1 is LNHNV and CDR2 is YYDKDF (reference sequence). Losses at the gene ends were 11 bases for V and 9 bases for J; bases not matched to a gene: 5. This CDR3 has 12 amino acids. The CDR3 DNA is TGTGCCTCTAGCGGGGGGGCATGTGAGCAGTTCTTC. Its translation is CASSGGACEQFF.

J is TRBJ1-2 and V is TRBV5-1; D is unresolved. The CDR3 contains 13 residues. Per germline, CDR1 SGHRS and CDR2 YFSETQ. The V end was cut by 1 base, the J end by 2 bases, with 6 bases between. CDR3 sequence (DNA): TGCGCCAGCAGCTTGTCGTCAAACTATGGCTACACCTTC. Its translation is CASSLSSNYGYTF.

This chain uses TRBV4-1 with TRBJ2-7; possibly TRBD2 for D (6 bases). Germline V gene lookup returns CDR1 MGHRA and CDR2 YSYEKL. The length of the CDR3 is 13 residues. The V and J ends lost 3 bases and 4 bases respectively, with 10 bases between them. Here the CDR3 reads CASSHAGGYEQYF. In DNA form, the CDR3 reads TGCGCCAGCAGCCATGCTGGAGGGTACGAGCAGTACTTC.

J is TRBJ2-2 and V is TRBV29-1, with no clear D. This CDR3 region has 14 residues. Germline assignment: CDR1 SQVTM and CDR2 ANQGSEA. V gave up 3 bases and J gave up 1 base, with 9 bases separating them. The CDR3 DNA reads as TGCAGCGTTGACCTGACGGGGAACACCGGGGAGCTGTTTTTT. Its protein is CSVDLTGNTGELFF.